This entry concerns a single T cell receptor (beta chain). There is no known antigen for this receptor. Base qualities are not recorded, but no much larger clone differs from it by a single base. The data originate from a study of cytomegalovirus exposure and HLA in healthy donors (dated by TCRdb to about 2017). Notes on the research overall: An earlier analysis of several hundred of the donors reported approximately 260 Gb of sequence data and approximately 120 million unique TCR beta sequences obtained from some 170 million T cells. About 320 gigabases of sequencing data and 80 million or so unique TCR sequences were included in an early release covering roughly 700 HLA-typed donors. Of the roughly 410 genotyped donors, approximately 80% were placed in the genetic ancestry cluster associated with self-reported Caucasian donors. The study was designed to test whether signatures of past pathogen exposure could be identified by cataloging public T cell receptors. The T cell repertoires of around 730 subjects were profiled by immunosequencing and related to cytomegalovirus serostatus. In addition to the first cohort of roughly 700 subjects, a separate validation cohort of over 90 different subjects was used. High-throughput TCR immunosequencing, statistical association of individual TCRs with disease status, and machine learning were combined to predict cytomegalovirus infection status. In a later analysis, previously published TCR beta repertoires from 670 or so donors were re-analyzed and high-resolution HLA genotyping was added so that TCR occurrence patterns could be studied. Rather than drawing on any new phenotypic data, the later analysis identified candidate immune exposures from TCR beta sequences and the way those sequences occurred across donors. In an earlier analysis of roughly 600 of the donors, high-throughput TCR beta sequencing was used to judge whether each TCR beta V gene segment behaved as functional or pseudogenic. Alongside the repertoire data, information on donor age, sex, ethnicity and CMV serostatus was compiled. A later genetic analysis took genome-wide SNP genotypes for about 65% of the 666 donors and used that subset as a discovery cohort. Every discovery cohort repertoire had been produced on one sequencing platform. HLA typing included class I and class II loci at four-digit resolution. Typing coverage differed by locus: A, B, C, DRB1 and DQB1 were typed in roughly 620-640 donors, DQA1 in 500 to 550, DPA1 in 600 to 610, and DPB1 in approximately 450. Because of strong linkage in the cohort, roughly 5 DR-DQ haplotypes were treated as single units for association and clustering. Among over 350 genotyped donors of the cohort, an average of about 240,000 unique TCR beta nucleotide sequences were sequenced per donor, around 20% of them non-productive.

General study outcomes and caveats: Only TCR beta chains were sequenced in this cohort, and the absence of alpha or paired-chain data limited detectable features. According to a later genetic analysis, donors in an Asian-associated ancestry cluster had fewer N-insertions in productive TCRs than the approximately 610-donor mean. In vitro tests confirmed that a few of the cytomegalovirus-associated TCR beta chains recognize cytomegalovirus antigens. In a later analysis, HLA-associated TCR beta chains showed more clonal expansion and lower generation probabilities than non-associated chains that were equally common. A further reported finding was that TCR beta sequences accurately predicted the HLA-A and HLA-B alleles for most subjects in the first cohort. In a later genetic analysis, a missense DCLRE1C variant was associated with V-gene and J-gene trimming of TCR beta chains, and the association was replicated in an independent cohort. According to the authors, the approach could potentially be generalized to other disease states and immunological phenotypes. In an earlier analysis of approximately 590 of the donors, most TCR beta V segments appeared in productive rearrangements about 87% or about 30% of the time, broadly matching IMGT annotations. The classifier was reported to diagnose cytomegalovirus status with high specificity and sensitivity in both the original cohort and the validation cohort. In a later analysis, the rate of TCR association differed among HLA loci, with DRB1 alleles having the most associated TCRs and HLA-C alleles having the fewest. A later analysis associated about 17,000 TCR beta sequences with specific HLA alleles at a false discovery rate of 0.05. A cluster of highly shared sequence variants was judged likely to represent a technical artifact of the sequencing pipeline. Presence/absence analyses assumed roughly uniform sequencing depth across donors, an assumption that may not hold. Because HLA typing was missing for some donors at each locus, association tests included only the typed subset. A later analysis found that most CMV-associated TCR beta chains appeared HLA-restricted, with HLA associations seemingly driven largely by CMV exposure. Strong co-occurrence of HLA alleles, especially DR and DQ, made assigning TCR associations to individual alleles difficult. The study gave a list of 150 to 200 TCR beta chains associated with cytomegalovirus. Linkage disequilibrium might explain the correlated functional status among segregating V segments, but an unknown experimental factor could not be excluded. Most TCR sequences were observed very rarely across donors, whereas some public TCRs were present in many individuals. Immune exposure information for the cohort was limited to CMV serostatus. According to a later analysis, parvovirus B19, influenza, CMV and Epstein-Barr virus appeared linked to several top co-occurrence clusters. Because counts were too low, roughly 16 rarely observed V segments, including chromosome 9 orphons, were left out of the earlier analysis of 500 to 750 of the donors.

The cohort comprised fewer than 700 healthy bone marrow donors. At the time of sampling, all cohort members were nominally healthy, though unrecorded immune exposures were likely present. The donor was CMV seropositive and was included in the group of 250 to 350 seropositive cohort members. Each donor provided a peripheral blood sample, and peripheral blood mononuclear cells were used for TCR beta sequencing. The Qiagen DNeasy Blood Extraction Kit was used to extract genomic DNA from the blood cell samples. The method behind the library was the immunoSEQ multiplex PCR assay. The multiplex PCR relied on a mix of 60 forward primers for TCR Vbeta segments and 13 reverse primers for TCR Jbeta segments. A multiplex PCR assay on genomic DNA amplified the CDR3 region of rearranged TCR beta genes. The Illumina HiSeq System was used to sequence the amplified TCR beta libraries as 87-base-pair reads. In the source study's methods: A later analysis tallied tens of millions of unique TCR beta chains across the 700 or so repertoires, and about 12 million of those chains were shared by two or more donors. A nearest-neighbor algorithm error-corrected the raw reads and collapsed the reads into unique sequences, merging closely related sequences to remove PCR and sequencing errors. CDR3 sequences were aligned to IMGT reference sequences to assign V, D and J gene segments. For a sequence to be retained, a match of at least six nucleotides was required to both a V gene segment and a J gene segment. Rearrangements were called productive when the CDR3 lacked stop codons and stayed in frame with V and J; all others were non-productive. Following IMGT convention, CDR3 was defined as the stretch from the second conserved V-encoded cysteine up to the conserved J-encoded phenylalanine. The earlier analysis of a few hundred of the donors excluded sequences that lacked an unambiguous match to a single V gene segment. An earlier analysis of a few hundred of the donors called V segments functional above 56.7% productive rearrangements and segregating when the between-donor standard deviation exceeded 5%. To diagnose cytomegalovirus status from the catalog of TCR beta chain sequences, a statistical classification framework was built. In a later analysis, TCR nucleotide sequences were compared against IMGT/GENE-DB human TR gene sequences so that V and J genes could be assigned. Using the TCRdist pipeline, a later analysis assigned CDR3 sequences along with most-parsimonious VDJ recombination scenarios. A later analysis defined each TCR beta chain by its CDR3 amino acid sequence plus V-gene family, and excluded reads lacking a unique V-gene family. To address suspected cross-contamination and a sequencing artifact, a later analysis removed a few hundred highly shared, low-generation-probability nucleotide sequences. For each public chain, a later analysis derived a clonal expansion index from normalized ranks of inferred template counts within each repertoire. In a later analysis, generation probabilities were computed using a VDJ recombination model fitted to out-of-frame rearrangements, and the results were checked against IGoR. Hypergeometric tests were used in a later analysis to score TCR-TCR, TCR-HLA and TCR-CMV co-occurrence, with a repertoire-size bias correction applied to the TCR pairs. In a later analysis, false discovery rates were estimated by permuting HLA or CMV assignments 20 times. A later analysis grouped co-occurring TCRs with DBSCAN, adding TCRdist sequence similarity when clustering within HLA-allele-positive subsets. Repertoires with fewer than 30,000 or more than 120,000 public chains were left out of co-occurrence clustering, as were a few repertoires with anomalous nucleotide sharing. TCRdb provides this immuneACCESS table in a form limited to in-frame rearrangements. Some clones are lacking; in checked studies, under half of them reflect an unresolved V gene, and why the rest are absent is not known. Clone size and the V and J calls come from that table; the DNA yielded D and trimming. Here the sample has fewer than 250,000 clones; about 80% occur a single time. Of the sample, approximately 3.6% falls within the top ten clones.

Sample: PBMCs. This TCR was recovered from a man in his forties or fifties in good health and CMV-seropositive.

The nucleotide sequence is given as TGTGCCAGCAGCGCCCGGGAGTATGAATACAATGAGCAGTTCTTC. It translates to CASSAREYEYNEQFF. The sequence links TRBV5-5 to TRBJ2-1, with a weak D call of TRBD2 (6 bases match). V is cut by 4 bases and J by 4 bases, and the space between the germline ends is 15 bases. Taken from the germline V gene (reference sequence), the CDR1 and CDR2 loops are SGHKS and YYEKEE. CDR3 length: 15 amino acids, cysteine to phenylalanine. CDR3 DNA only is kept here, 45 bases in frame from base 1.